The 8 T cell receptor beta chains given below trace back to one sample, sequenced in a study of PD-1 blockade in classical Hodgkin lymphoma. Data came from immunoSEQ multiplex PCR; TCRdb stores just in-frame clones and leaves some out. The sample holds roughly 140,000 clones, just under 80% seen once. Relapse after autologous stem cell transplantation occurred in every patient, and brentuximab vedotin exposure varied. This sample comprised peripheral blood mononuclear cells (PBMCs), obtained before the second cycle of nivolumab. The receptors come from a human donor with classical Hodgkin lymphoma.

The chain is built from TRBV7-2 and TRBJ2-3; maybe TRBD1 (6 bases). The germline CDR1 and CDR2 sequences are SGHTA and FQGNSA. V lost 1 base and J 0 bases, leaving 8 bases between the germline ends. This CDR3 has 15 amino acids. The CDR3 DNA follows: TGTGCCAGCAGCTTAGGGGGGCAGAGCACAGATACGCAGTATTTT. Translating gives CASSLGGQSTDTQYF. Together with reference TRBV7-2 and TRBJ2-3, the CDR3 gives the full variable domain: GAGVSQSPSNKVTEKGKDVELRCDPISGHTALYWYRQSLGQGLEFLIYFQGNSAPDKSGLPSDRFSAERTGGSVSTLTIQRTQQEDSAVYLCASSLGGQSTDTQYFGPGTRLTVL.

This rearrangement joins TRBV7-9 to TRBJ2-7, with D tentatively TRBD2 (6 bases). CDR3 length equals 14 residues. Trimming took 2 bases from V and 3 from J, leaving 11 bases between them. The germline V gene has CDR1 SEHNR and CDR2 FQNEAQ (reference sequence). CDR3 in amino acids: CASSLFSGGYEQYF. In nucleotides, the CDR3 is TGTGCCAGCAGCTTATTTAGCGGAGGCTACGAGCAGTACTTC.

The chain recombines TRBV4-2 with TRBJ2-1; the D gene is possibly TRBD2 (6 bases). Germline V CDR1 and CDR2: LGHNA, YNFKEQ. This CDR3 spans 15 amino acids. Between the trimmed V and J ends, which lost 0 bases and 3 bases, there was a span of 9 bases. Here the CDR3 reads CASSQDPGVYNEQFF. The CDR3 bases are TGTGCCAGCAGCCAAGACCCGGGAGTCTACAATGAGCAGTTCTTC.

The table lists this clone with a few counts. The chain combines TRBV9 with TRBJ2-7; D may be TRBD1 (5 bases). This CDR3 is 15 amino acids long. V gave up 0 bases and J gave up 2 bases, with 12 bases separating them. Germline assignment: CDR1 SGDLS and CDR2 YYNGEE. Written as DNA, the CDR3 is TGTGCCAGCAGCGTAGCACAGGACCCCACCTACGAGCAGTACTTC. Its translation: CASSVAQDPTYEQYF.

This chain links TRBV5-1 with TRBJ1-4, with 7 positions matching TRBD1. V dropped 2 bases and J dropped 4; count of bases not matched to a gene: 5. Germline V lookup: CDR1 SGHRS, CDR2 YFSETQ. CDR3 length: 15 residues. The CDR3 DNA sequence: TGCGCCAGCAGCTTACAGGGGCCGATTAATGAAAAACTGTTTTTT. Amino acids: CASSLQGPINEKLFF.

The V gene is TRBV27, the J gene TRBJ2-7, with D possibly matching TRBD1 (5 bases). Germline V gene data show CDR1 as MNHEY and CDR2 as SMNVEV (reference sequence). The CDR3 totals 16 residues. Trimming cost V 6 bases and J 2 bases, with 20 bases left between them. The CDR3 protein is CASRPFPWGDPYEQYF. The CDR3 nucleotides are TGTGCCAGCAGGCCCTTTCCCTGGGGCGACCCCTACGAGCAGTACTTC.

The CDR3, as DNA: TGTGCCAGTAGTCTCGGGACAGGGAGCTCTGGAAACACCATATATTTT. Amino acids: CASSLGTGSSGNTIYF. The J gene is TRBJ1-3, the V gene TRBV19; TRBD1 agrees at 9 bases. In germline, CDR1 is LNHDA, CDR2 SQIVND (reference sequence). This CDR3 comprises 16 residues. The V segment lost 5 bases and the J segment 0 bases; nucleotides outside the gene matches: 5.

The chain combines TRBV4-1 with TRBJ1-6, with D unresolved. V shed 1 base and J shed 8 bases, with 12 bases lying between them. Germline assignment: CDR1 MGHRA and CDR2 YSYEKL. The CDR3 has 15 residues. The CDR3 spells CASSQVGGRDSPLHF. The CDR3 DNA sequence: TGCGCCAGCAGCCAAGTGGGTGGTAGGGATTCACCCCTCCACTTT.